This T cell receptor (beta chain) was recovered during a study of response to subunit inactivated influenza vaccine. Study results and caveats: New T cells are recruited in small numbers by each seasonal influenza vaccination, according to the authors' suggestion.

TCRdb itself ran the RT-PCR reads through MiXCR, one entry per CDR3 protein. The table includes roughly 630,000 distinct CDR3 sequences, 12% to 15% detected once. This CDR3 has 12 amino acids. In germline, CDR1 is SGHRS, CDR2 YFSETQ. V was pared by 1 base and J by 2 bases, with 3 bases between. This clonotype was seen many times. As yet, its antigen is unknown. The source is a man aged 45-60 years who received an inactivated influenza vaccine. The sequencing used PBMCs from blood, collected less than 15 days before vaccination. V and J are TRBV5-1 and TRBJ2-5; D unclear. CDR3 nucleotide sequence: TGCGCCAGCAGCTTGCTACAAGAGACCCAGTACTTC. Protein: CASSLLQETQYF.